The rows below give T cell receptor beta chains drawn from one sample of a study of blood T cell repertoires in COVID-19. Clones were read by immunoSEQ multiplex PCR, and TCRdb kept only the in-frame ones, dropping some. The sample shows around 120,000 clones, around 87% of them seen only once. The specimen sequenced was peripheral blood. Receptors were obtained from a woman between 65 and 79 years old with acute or convalescent COVID-19. Both conserved end residues are part of each CDR3. Fields, in order: V gene, J gene, clone size, D gene, CDR3 protein, CDR3 DNA. A D gene is named only where the DNA matches it firmly. Clone sizes are given selectively: once, few, many, or a class where the clone is expanded.

v_gene: TRBV7-9
j_gene: TRBJ1-1
abundance: .
d_gene: TRBD1
CDR3aa: CASSPRTGVGEAFF
CDR3nt: TGTGCCAGCAGCCCGCGGACAGGCGTGGGAGAAGCTTTCTTT

v_gene: TRBV6-5
j_gene: TRBJ1-2
abundance: .
d_gene: .
CDR3aa: CASRAFLDYGYTF
CDR3nt: TGTGCCAGCAGGGCATTTCTAGACTATGGCTACACCTTC

v_gene: TRBV19
j_gene: TRBJ2-4
abundance: .
d_gene: .
CDR3aa: CASSISLATKNIQYF
CDR3nt: TGTGCCAGTAGTATCTCGTTAGCCACCAAAAACATTCAGTACTTC

v_gene: TRBV28
j_gene: TRBJ2-7
abundance: .
d_gene: TRBD1
CDR3aa: CASSLYAGTEFAYEQYF
CDR3nt: TGTGCCAGCAGTTTATACGCCGGGACAGAGTTTGCCTACGAGCAGTACTTC

v_gene: TRBV19
j_gene: TRBJ2-1
abundance: .
d_gene: .
CDR3aa: CASSPGVRGEQFF
CDR3nt: TGTGCCAGTAGCCCGGGGGTACGGGGTGAGCAGTTCTTC

v_gene: TRBV2
j_gene: TRBJ2-7
abundance: .
d_gene: TRBD1
CDR3aa: CASSELAGQAYEQYF
CDR3nt: TGTGCCAGCAGTGAACTCGCGGGACAGGCCTACGAGCAGTACTTC

v_gene: TRBV10-3
j_gene: TRBJ1-1
abundance: .
d_gene: TRBD1
CDR3aa: CAIRGTGGIGTEAFF
CDR3nt: TGTGCCATCAGGGGGACAGGGGGCATCGGCACTGAAGCTTTCTTT

v_gene: TRBV19
j_gene: TRBJ1-1
abundance: .
d_gene: .
CDR3aa: CASSIQGFLRSSTEAFF
CDR3nt: TGTGCCAGTAGTATTCAGGGGTTTTTGCGCAGCAGCACTGAAGCTTTCTTT

v_gene: TRBV28
j_gene: TRBJ1-6
abundance: .
d_gene: .
CDR3aa: CASSHPGGKVNSPLHF
CDR3nt: TGTGCCAGCAGTCACCCTGGGGGGAAGGTTAATTCACCCCTCCACTTT

v_gene: TRBV6-1
j_gene: TRBJ1-6
abundance: .
d_gene: .
CDR3aa: CASSEDFPYNSPLHF
CDR3nt: TGTGCCAGCAGTGAGGACTTCCCCTATAATTCACCCCTCCACTTT

v_gene: TRBV5-1
j_gene: TRBJ2-6
abundance: once
d_gene: .
CDR3aa: CASRTTSGANVLTF
CDR3nt: TGCGCCAGCAGGACGACATCTGGGGCCAACGTCCTGACTTTC

v_gene: TRBV5-8
j_gene: TRBJ1-6
abundance: once
d_gene: .
CDR3aa: CASSPPGRGSPLHF
CDR3nt: TGTGCCAGCAGCCCTCCGGGGCGGGGTTCACCCCTCCACTTT

v_gene: TRBV5-1
j_gene: TRBJ1-4
abundance: .
d_gene: TRBD1
CDR3aa: CASSIGQAELFF
CDR3nt: TGCGCCAGCAGCATAGGACAGGCCGAACTGTTTTTT

v_gene: TRBV6-5
j_gene: TRBJ1-2
abundance: .
d_gene: .
CDR3aa: CASSYSAQLMGYTF
CDR3nt: TGTGCCAGCAGTTACTCGGCACAGCTAATGGGCTACACCTTC

v_gene: TRBV14
j_gene: TRBJ2-7
abundance: .
d_gene: TRBD1
CDR3aa: CASSPGQGGIYEQYF
CDR3nt: TGTGCCAGCAGCCCGGGACAGGGGGGGATTTACGAGCAGTACTTC

v_gene: TRBV30
j_gene: TRBJ2-7
abundance: .
d_gene: TRBD1
CDR3aa: CAWSVLGTGIYEQYF
CDR3nt: TGTGCCTGGAGTGTACTCGGGACAGGGATCTACGAGCAGTACTTC

v_gene: TRBV3-1/TRBV3-2
j_gene: TRBJ2-4
abundance: few
d_gene: TRBD1
CDR3aa: CASSRDTTGGLGFRNIQYF
CDR3nt: TGTGCCAGCAGCCGGGACACTACAGGGGGGTTGGGGTTTAGGAACATTCAGTACTTC

v_gene: TRBV7-9
j_gene: TRBJ2-5
abundance: .
d_gene: TRBD2
CDR3aa: CASSLGDRGGQETQYF
CDR3nt: TGTGCCAGCAGCTTAGGAGACCGCGGGGGGCAAGAGACCCAGTACTTC

v_gene: TRBV19
j_gene: TRBJ1-4
abundance: .
d_gene: .
CDR3aa: CASSEGDEKLFF
CDR3nt: TGTGCCAGTAGTGAGGGTGATGAAAAACTGTTTTTT

v_gene: TRBV11-2
j_gene: TRBJ1-6
abundance: once
d_gene: .
CDR3aa: CASSPQGGNSPLHF
CDR3nt: TGTGCCAGCAGCCCACAGGGTGGGAATTCACCCCTCCACTTT

v_gene: TRBV9
j_gene: TRBJ2-2
abundance: .
d_gene: .
CDR3aa: CASSVGPGTGELFF
CDR3nt: TGTGCCAGCAGCGTAGGTCCGGGCACCGGGGAGCTGTTTTTT

v_gene: TRBV19
j_gene: TRBJ2-1
abundance: .
d_gene: TRBD2
CDR3aa: CASSLTSGGYNEQFF
CDR3nt: TGTGCCAGTAGTCTGACTAGCGGGGGATACAATGAGCAGTTCTTC

v_gene: TRBV6-6
j_gene: TRBJ2-2
abundance: .
d_gene: .
CDR3aa: CASSYGAGATGELFF
CDR3nt: TGTGCCAGCAGTTACGGGGCAGGTGCTACCGGGGAGCTGTTTTTT

v_gene: TRBV6-4
j_gene: TRBJ2-7
abundance: once
d_gene: TRBD1
CDR3aa: CASSPDRGSYEQYF
CDR3nt: TGTGCCAGCAGCCCTGACAGGGGGTCCTACGAGCAGTACTTC

v_gene: TRBV5-1
j_gene: TRBJ2-7
abundance: .
d_gene: .
CDR3aa: CASSLDRADEQYF
CDR3nt: TGCGCCAGCAGCTTGGACAGGGCCGACGAGCAGTACTTC

v_gene: TRBV4-1
j_gene: TRBJ2-6
abundance: .
d_gene: .
CDR3aa: CASSRNRGGRGSGANVLTF
CDR3nt: TGCGCCAGCAGCCGAAACCGCGGGGGCCGCGGCTCTGGGGCCAACGTCCTGACTTTC

v_gene: TRBV28
j_gene: TRBJ2-5
abundance: once
d_gene: TRBD1
CDR3aa: CASSTNSRQGGRETQYF
CDR3nt: TGTGCCAGCAGTACCAATTCTCGACAGGGCGGACGGGAGACCCAGTACTTC

v_gene: TRBV2
j_gene: TRBJ1-5
abundance: .
d_gene: TRBD1
CDR3aa: CASSEGPGQGTNQPQHF
CDR3nt: TGTGCCAGCAGTGAAGGTCCGGGACAGGGGACTAATCAGCCCCAGCATTTT

v_gene: TRBV30
j_gene: TRBJ1-6
abundance: .
d_gene: .
CDR3aa: CAWSVTGSSYNSPLHF
CDR3nt: TGTGCCTGGAGTGTAACGGGGAGCTCCTATAATTCACCCCTCCACTTT

v_gene: TRBV24-1
j_gene: TRBJ2-1
abundance: .
d_gene: TRBD1
CDR3aa: CATSDLGQGQVQFF
CDR3nt: TGTGCCACCAGTGATCTCGGACAGGGGCAGGTGCAGTTCTTC

v_gene: TRBV3-1/TRBV3-2
j_gene: TRBJ1-2
abundance: .
d_gene: .
CDR3aa: CASSQETEYYGYTF
CDR3nt: TGTGCCAGCAGCCAAGAAACAGAGTACTATGGCTACACCTTC

v_gene: TRBV5-4
j_gene: TRBJ1-3
abundance: once
d_gene: .
CDR3aa: CASSLFRGGNTIYF
CDR3nt: TGTGCCAGCAGCTTGTTTAGGGGTGGAAACACCATATATTTT

v_gene: TRBV28
j_gene: TRBJ1-5
abundance: .
d_gene: TRBD1
CDR3aa: CASSFAGRGDNQPQHF
CDR3nt: TGTGCCAGCAGTTTTGCTGGCAGGGGGGACAATCAGCCCCAGCATTTT

v_gene: TRBV30
j_gene: TRBJ1-2
abundance: .
d_gene: .
CDR3aa: CAFPGGLDGYTF
CDR3nt: TGTGCCTTCCCTGGGGGCCTGGATGGCTACACCTTC